Listed here is a single TCR beta chain. This clone was detected only a few times. The antigen it recognizes is unknown. No base quality values were provided; no much bigger clone lies one nucleotide off. The data belong to a study of pediatric ulcerative colitis (dated by TCRdb to between 2018 and 2021). Looking at the study overall: Among the ulcerative colitis patients, fewer than ten had pancolitis and two had left-sided colitis, and histology in every patient was consistent with ulcerative colitis. Nine or ten newly diagnosed, treatment-naive pediatric ulcerative colitis patients and a handful of non-IBD control children each provided paired blood and rectal samples. By Pediatric Ulcerative Colitis Activity Index, mild disease was classified in a couple of patients, moderate disease in four and acute severe colitis in three.

Through the immunoSEQ TRB Survey service, multiplex V and J primers were used to amplify rearranged CDR3 beta regions from genomic DNA. Survey-level sequencing depth of up to 500,000 reads per sample was used to keep depth equal across samples. Libraries were purified and pooled, and sequencing was performed on Illumina technology. Turning to the authors' computational methods: Productive clonality, sample overlap, pairwise scatters, CDR3 beta length, V/D/J gene usage and productiveness were all assessed with the immunoSEQ online tools. Calculated diversity was defined as the number of unique rearrangements divided by total templates times 100, and Shannon and Simpson indices were additionally computed. Principal component analysis used the R prcomp function and ggbiplot package on Z-score normalized data. Blood-rectal clonal overlap within each subject was quantified with Morisita's index. Imported from immuneACCESS, the table was reduced by TCRdb to in-frame sequences with V and J called. These copies leave out some clones; in studies compared against another copy, an unresolved V gene accounts for under half, and the cause of the remainder is not known. D and trimming were read from the DNA, whereas the V and J calls and clone size are those reported in that table. For this sample the table gives about 15,000 clones, of which 65% to 75% were detected only once. Jointly, the top ten make up roughly 3.1% of the sample.

What the work shows at the level of the full study, not this receptor alone: Because the repertoires came from total lymphocyte DNA, rare subsets such as regulatory T cells may have patterns that are not reflected. Features of the rectal repertoire distinguished controls, mild-moderate colitis patients and acute severe colitis patients, and in acute severe colitis rectal diversity was lower because of clonal expansions. Compared with controls, ulcerative colitis patients showed significantly higher autologous blood-rectal clonal overlap, a finding that suggests increased T cell trafficking to inflamed tissue. For technical reasons, the blood samples of a couple of patients yielded substantially fewer templates, so those samples were excluded from the blood-rectal overlap analysis. Two rectal CDR3 clonotypes were found in every ulcerative colitis patient but in no control. With only a handful of individuals, the healthy control group was small. Blood-derived T cells may have been included in the rectal pinch biopsies, particularly in patients with overt colitis.

Unmatched junction bases come to 5, with V trimmed by 0 bases and J by 4 bases. Including cysteine and phenylalanine, the CDR3 has 17 amino acids. The retained sequence is limited to the CDR3, 51 bases, with the frame set at the first base. The germline V gene sets CDR1 to MGHRA and CDR2 to YSYEKL. During colonoscopy, one to two pinch biopsies were obtained from the rectum for research purposes. Before the diagnostic colonoscopy, none of the ulcerative colitis patients had been given any immunosuppressive medication. Rectal biopsies were digested with proteinase K before DNA isolation. The Wizard kit (Promega) was used to extract genomic DNA from the blood and intestinal samples.

Recombination connected TRBV4-1 to TRBJ2-1, and 11 junction bases match TRBD1. The receptor was isolated from a girl between 10 and 17 years old with moderate ulcerative colitis. Specimen: gut tissue. The CDR3: CASSQDKGTGGYNEQFF. In nucleotides, the sequence is TGCGCCAGCAGCCAAGATAAGGGGACAGGGGGTTACAATGAGCAGTTCTTC.